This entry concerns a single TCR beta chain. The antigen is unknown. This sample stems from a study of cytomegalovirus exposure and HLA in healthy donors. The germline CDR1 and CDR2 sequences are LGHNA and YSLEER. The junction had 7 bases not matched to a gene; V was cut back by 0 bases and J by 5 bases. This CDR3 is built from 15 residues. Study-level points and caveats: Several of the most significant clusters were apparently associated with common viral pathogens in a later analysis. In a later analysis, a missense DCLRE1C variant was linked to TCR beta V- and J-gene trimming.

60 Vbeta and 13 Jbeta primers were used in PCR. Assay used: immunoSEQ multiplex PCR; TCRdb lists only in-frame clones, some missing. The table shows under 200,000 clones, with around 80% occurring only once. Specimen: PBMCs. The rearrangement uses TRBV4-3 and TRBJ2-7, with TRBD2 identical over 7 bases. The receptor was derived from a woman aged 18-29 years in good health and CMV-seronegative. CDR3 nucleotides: TGCGCCAGCAGCCAAGATCAGACTAGCCCCCACGAGCAGTACTTC. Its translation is CASSQDQTSPHEQYF.